This note documents a single T cell receptor beta chain sequence. Its antigen is not identified. These data originate in a study of cytomegalovirus exposure and HLA in healthy donors. General study findings and limits: Most TCR beta V segments were productive about 87% or about 30% of the time in an earlier analysis.

The PCR ran on 60 Vbeta and 13 Jbeta primers. Assay used: immunoSEQ multiplex PCR; TCRdb lists only in-frame clones, some missing. The sample lists more than 80,000 clones, around 76% seen once, with roughly 8.4% in the top ten. Germline CDR1 SGHNT, CDR2 YYREEE (reference sequence). The CDR3 contains 16 residues. V gave up 0 bases and J gave up 7 bases; unmatched junction bases: 8. The chain recombines TRBV5-4 with TRBJ2-1; 9 nucleotides line up with TRBD2. Sequencing was performed on PBMCs. This sequence was found in a human donor in good health. As DNA, the CDR3 is TGTGCCAGCAGCTTGGACGGCGGGGGGGCCTTGAATGAGCAGTTCTTC. Translated: CASSLDGGGALNEQFF.